This T cell receptor (beta chain) was captured in a study of human T cells and chemical hapten exposure. Findings of the study overall: Compared to controls, expanded TCRs made significantly more large clusters of similar CDR3s.

This CDR3 is built from 14 residues. Deletions cut 2 bases from V and 5 bases from J, with 9 bases between. This clonotype was counted a few times. Its specificity is not known. MiXCR, applied by TCRdb to the RACE reads, yields one record per CDR3 protein. The sample lists about 380,000 distinct CDR3 sequences, roughly 4.8% occurring once. Time point noted: patch test 1, 2 weeks after DPC sensitization. Treatment: therapeutic diphenylcyclopropenone sensitization with weekly scalp DPC. The source of this sequence is a woman in her fifties or sixties with alopecia areata. Some clones in this sample may be carry-over from other donors' samples. The source was whole blood, collected in connection with sensitization to the hapten diphenylcyclopropenone (DPC). The genes are TRBV12-3 or TRBV12-4 and TRBJ2-2; no clear D gene. The CDR3 DNA follows: TGTGCCAGCAGTTTATTTGAGAGGACCGGGGAGCTGTTTTTT. Its protein product is CASSLFERTGELFF.